This T cell receptor beta chain was found in a study of CD8+ T cells in alopecia areata. Study context: Treatment comprised oral tofacitinib, 5 to 10 mg twice daily, in treated patients.

The germline gives CDR1 SGDLS, CDR2 YYNGEE. V shed 4 bases and J 3 bases; nucleotides not matched to a gene: 6. This CDR3 has 14 residues. Study findings and constraints: Scalp clonality dropped significantly under tofacitinib, as did expanded CD8+ top-100 clones. Clonality in lesional scalp, especially alopecia totalis/universalis, exceeded that of normal scalp.

Regarding treatment: oral pan-JAK inhibitor, 5-10 mg twice daily. Comments on this clone: Its matching antigen is unknown. Within the sample, other DNA sequences also encode this same CDR3.

Reverse transcribed after extraction, RNA yielded cDNA as the sequencing template. Generated by immunoSEQ multiplex PCR, the TCRdb table keeps only in-frame clones and is missing some. This repertoire shows roughly 200,000 clones, 50% to 65% found once; its top ten account for approximately 11%. The chain carries TRBV9 and TRBJ2-7, with TRBD1 matching over 8 bases. The TCR originated in a human donor with alopecia areata. Here the sequenced sample was CD8+ T cells sorted from blood, taken at week 24, from a patient treated with tofacitinib. The CDR3: CASSPGTGIYEQYF. The CDR3 coding sequence is TGTGCCAGCAGCCCCGGGACAGGCATCTACGAGCAGTACTTC.